The entry below describes one T cell receptor (beta chain). This CDR3 spans 15 amino acids. Trimming cost V 4 bases and J 6 bases; bases outside gene matches: 6. The V gene's germline CDR1 is LNHDA and CDR2 SQIVND (reference sequence). This record comes from a study of T cell changes during pregnancy in multiple sclerosis. Using immunoSEQ multiplex PCR, the repertoire was profiled, and TCRdb retains in-frame clones only, with some absent. The repertoire includes under 80,000 clones, roughly 94% of them detected once, and approximately 0.58% sits in the top ten. The chain joins TRBV19 to TRBJ2-2, with 9 positions matching TRBD2. The sequencing used peripheral blood, collected in the third trimester of pregnancy. This receptor was obtained from a female donor with multiple sclerosis, enrolled in a pregnancy study. CDR3 protein: CASSRGTSSSGELFF. In DNA, the CDR3 is TGTGCCAGTAGTAGAGGGACTAGCTCGTCCGGGGAGCTGTTTTTT.